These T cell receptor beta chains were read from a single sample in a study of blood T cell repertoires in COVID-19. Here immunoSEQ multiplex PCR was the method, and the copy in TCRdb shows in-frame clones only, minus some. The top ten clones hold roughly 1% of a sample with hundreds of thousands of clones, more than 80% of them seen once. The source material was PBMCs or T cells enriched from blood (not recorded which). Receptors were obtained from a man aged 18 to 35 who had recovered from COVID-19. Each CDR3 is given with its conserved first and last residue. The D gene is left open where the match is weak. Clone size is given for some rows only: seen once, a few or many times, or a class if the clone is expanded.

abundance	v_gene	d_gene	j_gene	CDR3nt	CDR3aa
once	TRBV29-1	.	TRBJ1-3	TGCAGCGTTGCCCGGACTTCGTGGGACACCATATATTTT	CSVARTSWDTIYF
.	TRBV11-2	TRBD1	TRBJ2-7	TGTGCCAGCAGCTTGGGACAGGTATCCTACGAGCAGTACTTC	CASSLGQVSYEQYF
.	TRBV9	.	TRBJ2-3	TGTGCCAGCAGCGGCGGACAAAGCACAGATACGCAGTATTTT	CASSGGQSTDTQYF
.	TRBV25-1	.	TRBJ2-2	TGTGCCAGCAGTGAGACTAAGGGCCCGAACACCGGGGAGCTGTTTTTT	CASSETKGPNTGELFF
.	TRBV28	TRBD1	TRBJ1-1	TGTGCCAGCAGCCCCGGACAGGGGACAGGTGGGGCTTTCTTT	CASSPGQGTGGAFF
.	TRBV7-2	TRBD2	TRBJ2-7	TGTGCCAGCAGCTTTAGCGGGCCTGCCTACGAGCAGTACTTC	CASSFSGPAYEQYF
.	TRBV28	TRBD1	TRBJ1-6	TGTGCCAGCAGAATAAACTTCGCCCGGGACAGAAATTCACCCCTCCACTTT	CASRINFARDRNSPLHF
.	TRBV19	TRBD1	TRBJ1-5	TGTGCCAGTAGCCCGGGACAGGGTCTCGGTCAGCCCCAGCATTTT	CASSPGQGLGQPQHF
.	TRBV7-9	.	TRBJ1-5	TGTGCCAGCAGCCAAGGGGGGGATCAGCCCCAGCATTTT	CASSQGGDQPQHF
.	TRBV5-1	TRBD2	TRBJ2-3	TGCGCCAGCAGCTTGGCCGGGTTGAGCGGGAGGGCCTATTGGTCAGATACGCAGTATTTT	CASSLAGLSGRAYWSDTQYF
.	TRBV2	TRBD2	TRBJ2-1	TGTGCCAGCACCCTGGGACTAGCGGGCAATGAGCAGTTCTTC	CASTLGLAGNEQFF
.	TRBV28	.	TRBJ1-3	TGTGCCAGCAGTTTGCCCCCCTGGATGAGGACAGCCAGTAGAAACACCATATATTTT	CASSLPPWMRTASRNTIYF
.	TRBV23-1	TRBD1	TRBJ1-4	TGCGCCAGCAGTCATCACTACAGGGGCGATACCGGAGAGGAGATTTTT	CASSHHYRGDTGEEIF
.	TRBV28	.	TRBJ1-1	TGTGCCAGCACCCTAGGGGCAAACACTGAAGCTTTCTTT	CASTLGANTEAFF
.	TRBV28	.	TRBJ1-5	TGTGCCAGCAGCTATCCAAGACAGGGCAATCAGCCCCAGCATTTT	CASSYPRQGNQPQHF
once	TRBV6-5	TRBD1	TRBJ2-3	TGTGCCAGCAGTACACAGGGGGCTAATACGCAGTATTTT	CASSTQGANTQYF
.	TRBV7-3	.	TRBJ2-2	TGTGCCAGCAGCTACGGCACCGGGGAGCTGTTTTTT	CASSYGTGELFF
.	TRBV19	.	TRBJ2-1	TGTGCCAGTAGTATTCTGGGCCCAGCGGGGACATACAATGAGCAGTTCTTC	CASSILGPAGTYNEQFF
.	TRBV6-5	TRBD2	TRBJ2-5	TGTGCCAGCAGACGGACTAGCGGGGGCCCGGCCCAGTACTTC	CASRRTSGGPAQYF
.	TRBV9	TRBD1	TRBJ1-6	TGTGCCAGTGGGACAGGAGAAAATTCACCCCTCCACTTT	CASGTGENSPLHF
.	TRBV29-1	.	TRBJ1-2	TGCAGCGGCGGACAGACCTCATATGGCTACACCTTC	CSGGQTSYGYTF
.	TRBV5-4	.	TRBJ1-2	TGTGCCACCCGCGAACGGGGGGGGTCCCACACCTATGGCTACACCTTC	CATRERGGSHTYGYTF